A single sample gave rise to the 8 T cell receptor beta chains below, sequenced in a study of cytomegalovirus exposure and HLA in healthy donors. With 60 Vbeta and 13 Jbeta primers, the PCR was carried out. Sequencing used immunoSEQ multiplex PCR; TCRdb keeps in-frame clones, though not all of them. The sample carries about 160,000 clones, more than 70% recorded once. Sequenced material: PBMCs. Every receptor here comes from a woman between 45 and 65 years old in good health and CMV-seropositive.

CDR3 protein: CASSQEGSRGVGTQYF. The DNA for the CDR3 is TGCGCCAGCAGCCAAGAAGGGTCTCGGGGTGTGGGGACCCAGTACTTC. V and J are TRBV4-1 and TRBJ2-5; D perhaps matches TRBD2 (5 bases). Trimming stripped 0 bases from V and 7 bases from J, with 18 bases between. Germline lookup yields CDR1 MGHRA and CDR2 YSYEKL. The CDR3 totals 16 residues.

This rearrangement joins TRBV11-3 to TRBJ2-5; 10 positions match TRBD2. This CDR3 spans 15 amino acids. The V segment lost 3 bases and the J segment 5 bases; nucleotides outside the gene matches: 6. Per the germline V gene, CDR1 is SGHNT and CDR2 is YENEEA. The chain's CDR3 is CASSFGAGLAETQYF. Written as DNA, the CDR3 is TGTGCCAGCAGCTTCGGGGCGGGACTAGCGGAGACCCAGTACTTC.

This chain connects TRBV7-2 to TRBJ1-4; D is ambiguous. Per the germline V gene, CDR1 is SGHTA and CDR2 is FQGNSA. The CDR3 extends over 18 amino acids. V was trimmed by 5 bases and J by 4 bases, leaving 23 bases between them. This chain's CDR3 is CASSLIGVRGNFNEKLFF. CDR3 sequence (DNA): TGTGCCAGCAGCCTAATCGGGGTGCGCGGCAACTTTAATGAAAAACTGTTTTTT.

The V call is TRBV18, the J call TRBJ1-1; D unclear. Trimming left V 4 bases short and J 0 bases short, with 12 bases between. The CDR3 runs 15 residues. Germline V gives CDR1 KGHSH, CDR2 LQKENI. CDR3 coding DNA: TGTGCCAGCTCACTGTCCGGGGTCATGAACACTGAAGCTTTCTTT. Its protein is CASSLSGVMNTEAFF.

Comment on this clone: Additional DNA sequences in this sample encode the identical CDR3. DNA of the CDR3: TGTGCCAGCAGTTACTCGTGGCAGTATAATTCACCCCTCCACTTT. Its translation: CASSYSWQYNSPLHF. The chain links TRBV6-5 to TRBJ1-6; D uncertain. The CDR3 has 15 residues. V was cut by 0 bases and J by 4 bases, with 7 bases left in between. Per the germline V gene, CDR1 is MNHEY and CDR2 is SVGAGI.

This chain uses TRBV5-4 with TRBJ1-2; possible D gene TRBD1, 5 bases. Germline V gene sequence: CDR1 SGHNT, CDR2 YYREEE (reference sequence). Trimming took off 0 bases at V and 8 bases at J, with 17 bases between the two ends. This CDR3 is built from 15 residues. The chain's CDR3 is CASSLVGFPQEGYTF. The DNA for the CDR3 is TGTGCCAGCAGCTTGGTTGGGTTCCCACAGGAGGGCTACACCTTC. Supplemented by reference TRBV5-4 and TRBJ1-2, the full variable domain reads ETGVTQSPTHLIKTRGQQVTLRCSSQSGHNTVSWYQQALGQGPQFIFQYYREEENGRGNFPPRFSGLQFPNYSSELNVNALELDDSALYLCASSLVGFPQEGYTFGSGTRLTVV.

The chain uses TRBV20-1 and TRBJ1-1; D unresolved. Germline-derived CDR1 and CDR2 are DFQATT and SNEGSKA (reference sequence). The CDR3 spans 11 residues. Trimming left V 5 bases short and J 0 bases short, with 4 bases between. CDR3 residues: CSALLNTEAFF. As DNA, the CDR3 is TGCAGTGCTCTGTTGAACACTGAAGCTTTCTTT.

This clone was seen a single time. The chain has TRBV5-1 and TRBJ2-1; TRBD2 might be the D (6 bases). The CDR3 runs to 16 residues. CDR1 and CDR2 from the germline V gene are SGHRS and YFSETQ. V was clipped by 3 bases and J by 0 bases, with 13 bases between them. The CDR3 here is CASSWSGSSSYNEQFF. The DNA of the CDR3 is TGCGCCAGCAGCTGGAGCGGGTCTAGCTCCTACAATGAGCAGTTCTTC.